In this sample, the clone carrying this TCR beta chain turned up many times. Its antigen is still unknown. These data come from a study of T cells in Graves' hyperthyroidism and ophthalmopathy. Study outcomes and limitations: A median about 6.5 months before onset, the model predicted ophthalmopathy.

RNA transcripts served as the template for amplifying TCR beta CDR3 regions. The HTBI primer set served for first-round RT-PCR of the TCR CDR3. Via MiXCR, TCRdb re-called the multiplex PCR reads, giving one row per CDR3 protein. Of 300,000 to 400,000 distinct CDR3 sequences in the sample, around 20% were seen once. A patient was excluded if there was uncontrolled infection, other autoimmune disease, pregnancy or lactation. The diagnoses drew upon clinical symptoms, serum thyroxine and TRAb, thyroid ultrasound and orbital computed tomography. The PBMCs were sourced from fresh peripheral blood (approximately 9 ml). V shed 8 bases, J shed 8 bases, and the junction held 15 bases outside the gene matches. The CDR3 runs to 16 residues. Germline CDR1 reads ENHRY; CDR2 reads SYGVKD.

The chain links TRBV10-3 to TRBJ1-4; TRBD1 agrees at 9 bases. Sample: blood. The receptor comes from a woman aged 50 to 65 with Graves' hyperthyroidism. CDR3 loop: CAIAEGQGSRREKLFF. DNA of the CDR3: TGTGCCATCGCCGAAGGACAGGGGAGTCGGCGAGAAAAACTGTTTTTT.